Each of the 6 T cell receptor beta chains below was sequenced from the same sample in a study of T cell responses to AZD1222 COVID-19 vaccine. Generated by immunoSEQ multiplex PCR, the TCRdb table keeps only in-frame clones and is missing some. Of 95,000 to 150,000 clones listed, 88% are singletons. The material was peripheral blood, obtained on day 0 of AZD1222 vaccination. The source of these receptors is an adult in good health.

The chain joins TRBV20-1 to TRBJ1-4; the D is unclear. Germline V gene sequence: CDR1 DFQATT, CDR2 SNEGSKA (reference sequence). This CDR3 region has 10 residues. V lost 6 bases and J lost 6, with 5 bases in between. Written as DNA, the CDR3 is TGCAGTGCCAGTCATGAAAAACTGTTTTTT. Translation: CSASHEKLFF.

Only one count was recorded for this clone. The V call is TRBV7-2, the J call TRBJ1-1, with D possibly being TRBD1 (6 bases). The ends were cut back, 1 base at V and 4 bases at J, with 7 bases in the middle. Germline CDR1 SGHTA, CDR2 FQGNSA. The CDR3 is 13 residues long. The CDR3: CASSLEGGTEAFF. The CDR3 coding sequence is TGTGCCAGCAGCTTAGAGGGGGGCACTGAAGCTTTCTTT.

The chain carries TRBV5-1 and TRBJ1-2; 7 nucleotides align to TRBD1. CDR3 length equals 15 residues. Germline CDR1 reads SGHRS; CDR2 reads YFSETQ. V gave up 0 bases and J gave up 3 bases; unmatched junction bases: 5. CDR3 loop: CASSLGQGSHYGYTF. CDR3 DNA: TGCGCCAGCAGCTTGGGACAGGGCAGTCACTATGGCTACACCTTC. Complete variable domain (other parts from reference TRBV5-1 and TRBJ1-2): KAGVTQTPRYLIKTRGQQVTLSCSPISGHRSVSWYQQTPGQGLQFLFEYFSETQRNKGNFPGRFSGRQFSNSRSEMNVSTLELGDSALYLCASSLGQGSHYGYTFGSGTRLTVV.

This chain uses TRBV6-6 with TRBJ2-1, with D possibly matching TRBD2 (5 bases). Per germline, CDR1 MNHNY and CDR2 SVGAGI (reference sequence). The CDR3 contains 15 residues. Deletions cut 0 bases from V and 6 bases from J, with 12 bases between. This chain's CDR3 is CASSYSGPAGNEQFF. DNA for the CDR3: TGTGCCAGCAGTTACTCCGGTCCCGCGGGCAATGAGCAGTTCTTC.

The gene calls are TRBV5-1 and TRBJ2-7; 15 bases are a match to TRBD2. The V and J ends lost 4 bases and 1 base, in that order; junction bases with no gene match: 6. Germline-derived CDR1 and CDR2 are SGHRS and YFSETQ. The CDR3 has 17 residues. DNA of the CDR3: TGCGCCAGCAGCCGGACTAGCGGGGGGGTTGGTTCCTACGAGCAGTACTTC. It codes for CASSRTSGGVGSYEQYF.

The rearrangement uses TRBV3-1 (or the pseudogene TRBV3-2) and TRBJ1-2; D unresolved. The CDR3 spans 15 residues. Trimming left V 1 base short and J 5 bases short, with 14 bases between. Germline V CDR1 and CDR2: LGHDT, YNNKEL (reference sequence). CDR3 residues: CASSQVQTSVYGYTF. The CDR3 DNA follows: TGTGCCAGCAGCCAAGTCCAGACGTCGGTTTATGGCTACACCTTC.